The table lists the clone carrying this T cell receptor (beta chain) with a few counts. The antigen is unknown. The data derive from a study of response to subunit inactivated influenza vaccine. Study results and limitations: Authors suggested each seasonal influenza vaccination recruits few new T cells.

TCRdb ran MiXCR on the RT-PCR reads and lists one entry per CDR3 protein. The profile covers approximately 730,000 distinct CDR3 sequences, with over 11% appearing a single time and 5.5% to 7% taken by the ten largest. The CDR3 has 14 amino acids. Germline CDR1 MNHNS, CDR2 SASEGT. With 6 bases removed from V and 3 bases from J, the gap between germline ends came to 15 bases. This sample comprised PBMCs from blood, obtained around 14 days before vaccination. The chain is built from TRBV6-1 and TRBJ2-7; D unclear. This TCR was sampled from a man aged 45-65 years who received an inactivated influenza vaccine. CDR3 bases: TGTGCCAGCAGGACCACTGAACTATACTACGAGCAGTACTTC. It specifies CASRTTELYYEQYF.